This paragraph reports one T cell receptor beta chain. The antigen remains unidentified. This entry is derived from a study of chemoradiotherapy in HPV16-positive cancers. Study-wide results and caveats: Better recurrence-free survival went with HPV-responsive T-cell expansion in HPV16-positive patients. During treatment, candidate HPV-specific clones and E7-related motifs expanded in tumor.

V lost 6 bases, J lost 5 bases, and 10 bases lay in between. The germline CDR1 and CDR2 sequences are LNHDA and SQIVND (reference sequence). The CDR3 totals 12 residues. Clones were read by immunoSEQ multiplex PCR, and TCRdb kept only the in-frame ones, dropping some. This table has approximately 10,000 clones, around 80% appearing once. This receptor was identified in a human donor with HPV-associated anogenital cancer. The chain is built from TRBV19 and TRBJ2-5; TRBD2 might be the D (6 bases). Sample acquisition took place from a patient who underwent chemoradiotherapy. The CDR3 nucleotides read TGTGCCAGTAGCCGACTAGTTGAGACCCAGTACTTC. Its protein is CASSRLVETQYF.